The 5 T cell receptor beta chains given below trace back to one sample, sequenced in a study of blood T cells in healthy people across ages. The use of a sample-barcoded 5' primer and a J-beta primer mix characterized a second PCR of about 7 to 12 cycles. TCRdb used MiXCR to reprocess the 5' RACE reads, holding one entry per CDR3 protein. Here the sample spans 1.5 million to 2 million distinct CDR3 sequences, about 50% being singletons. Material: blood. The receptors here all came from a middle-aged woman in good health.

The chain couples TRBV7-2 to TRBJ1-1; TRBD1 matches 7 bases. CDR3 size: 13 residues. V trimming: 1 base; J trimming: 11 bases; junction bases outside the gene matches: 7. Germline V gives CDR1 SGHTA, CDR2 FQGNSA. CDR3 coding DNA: TGTGCCAGCAGCTTAGAGACGACAGGGAACGCTTTCTTT. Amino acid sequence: CASSLETTGNAFF.

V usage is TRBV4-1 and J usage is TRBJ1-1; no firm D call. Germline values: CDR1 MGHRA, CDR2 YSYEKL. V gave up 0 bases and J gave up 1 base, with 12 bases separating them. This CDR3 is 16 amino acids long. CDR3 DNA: TGCGCCAGCAGCCAAGATCCGGCCAGAGAGAACACTGAAGCTTTCTTT. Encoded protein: CASSQDPARENTEAFF.

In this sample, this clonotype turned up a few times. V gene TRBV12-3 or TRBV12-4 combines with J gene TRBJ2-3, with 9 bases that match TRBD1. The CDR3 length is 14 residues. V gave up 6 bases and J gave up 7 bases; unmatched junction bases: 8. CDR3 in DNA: TGTGCCAGCAGGCCCGGGACAGGGTTAAATACGCAGTATTTT. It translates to CASRPGTGLNTQYF.

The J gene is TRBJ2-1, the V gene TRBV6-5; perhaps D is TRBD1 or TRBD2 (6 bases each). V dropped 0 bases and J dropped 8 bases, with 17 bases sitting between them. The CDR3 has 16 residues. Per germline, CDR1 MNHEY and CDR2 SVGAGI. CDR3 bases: TGTGCCAGCAGTTACTCGAAGAAGGGGGGCCGAGATGAGCAGTTCTTC. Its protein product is CASSYSKKGGRDEQFF.

CDR3 in amino acids: CASSYSTGGWEYF. The DNA of the CDR3 is TGTGCCAGCAGTTACTCGACAGGGGGGTGGGAGTACTTC. The chain is built from TRBV6-5 and TRBJ2-7; TRBD1 matches at 9 bases. V was clipped by 0 bases and J by 11 bases; unmatched bases: 5. This CDR3 has 13 residues. Germline V gives CDR1 MNHEY, CDR2 SVGAGI.